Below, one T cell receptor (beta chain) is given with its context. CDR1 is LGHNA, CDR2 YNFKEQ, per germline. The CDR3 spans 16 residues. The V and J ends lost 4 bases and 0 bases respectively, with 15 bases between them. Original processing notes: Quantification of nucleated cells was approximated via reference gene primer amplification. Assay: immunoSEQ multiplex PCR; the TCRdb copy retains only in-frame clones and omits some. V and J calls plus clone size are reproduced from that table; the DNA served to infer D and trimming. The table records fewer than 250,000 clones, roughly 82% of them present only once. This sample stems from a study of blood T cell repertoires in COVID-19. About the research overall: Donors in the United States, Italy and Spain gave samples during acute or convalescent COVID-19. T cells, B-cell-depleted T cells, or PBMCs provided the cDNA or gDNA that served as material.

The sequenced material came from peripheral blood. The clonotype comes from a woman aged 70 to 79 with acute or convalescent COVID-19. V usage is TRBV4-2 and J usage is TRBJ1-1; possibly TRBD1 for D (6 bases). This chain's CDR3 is CASSLGDGQMNTEAFF. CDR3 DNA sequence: TGTGCCAGCAGCCTCGGGGATGGACAGATGAACACTGAAGCTTTCTTT.